The following is a T cell receptor (beta chain) sequence with its context. The antigen remains unidentified. The CDR3 loop spans 17 amino acids. Germline CDR1 and CDR2: KGHSH and LQKENI. V was clipped by 0 bases and J by 1 base, with 13 bases between them. The sample comes from a study of T-cell reconstitution after alpha-beta-depleted transplantation in children. Whole-study results and caveats: Newly made T cells mostly supplied T-cell counts and diversity one year after transplant. The study traced high day-60 TCRbeta diversity in some patients to surviving recipient T cells and thymic progenitors.

Construction of the TCRbeta library involved unique molecular identifiers. TCRdb processed the PCR reads anew with MiXCR; each CDR3 protein has one entry. The table shows some 840,000 distinct CDR3 sequences, with roughly 16% occurring only once. This material consisted of PBMCs, mostly from graft donor cells, taken 360 days after TCRalphabeta/CD19-depleted stem cell transplant. The V call is TRBV18, the J call TRBJ2-4; no clear D. The receptor was isolated from a male patient under 18 who had a stem cell transplant for acute lymphoblastic leukemia, so the T cells may come from the graft donor. The CDR3 reads CASSPPGPLAAKNIQYF. In nucleotides, the CDR3 is TGTGCCAGCTCACCACCGGGCCCTTTGGCTGCCAAAAACATTCAGTACTTC.